This section outlines one T cell receptor (beta chain) sequence together with its context. The target of this receptor is not known. Qualities for individual bases were not recorded, and no much larger clone is one base off. The immunoSEQ Assay, a bias-controlled multiplex PCR, was used to amplify TCRbeta CDR3 regions from genomic DNA. The source study handled its data this way. Within the assay, amplification of reference gene primers was used to estimate how many nucleated cells each sample contained. Sequence reads were collapsed and filtered to measure the absolute abundance of every unique TCRbeta CDR3 rearrangement. For each sample, productive Simpson clonality was calculated by taking the square root of Simpson's diversity index across productive rearrangements. Here the immuneACCESS table is served through TCRdb, limited to in-frame sequences with V and J called. Missing clones are a known gap in these copies; in checked studies unresolved V genes cover under half, and the rest lacks a known reason. Clone size and the V and J calls come from that table; the DNA yielded D and trimming. Recorded for this sample are 100,000 or so clones; roughly 80% of them occurred a single time. Jointly, the top ten make up approximately 15% of the sample.

Collaborating institutions collected whole blood in K2EDTA tubes following their own protocols. Collaborator samples were shipped for TCRbeta analysis as frozen whole blood, isolated PBMCs, or DNA extracted from either sample type. This record comes from a study of blood T cell repertoires in COVID-19 (dated by TCRdb to 2018 to 2021). For the study in its entirety: Samples from collaborators originated in the United States, Italy and Spain and spanned both the acute and convalescent phases of COVID-19. The prospective study material was composed of cDNA or gDNA derived from T cells, B-cell-depleted T cells, or PBMCs. The dataset comprised deeply sampled blood TCRbeta repertoires from subjects exposed to, actively infected with, or recovered from COVID-19. The repertoires were made available in a free public database intended to serve as a resource for research on the immune response to SARS-CoV-2. The samples were drawn from two sources: the first 160 participants of the ongoing ImmuneRACE study, and approximately 1,300 subjects contributed by 6 global collaborators. A de-identified subject ID, COVID-19 status, age in years and sex were almost always included in the sample metadata. Where available, HLA class I and class II types were taken from metadata supplied by the sample provider and were not determined by assay-based typing. The investigation overall reported the following: The quantity of clinical and demographic metadata differed by source and by participant and was supplied without curation.

CDR1 and CDR2 are drawn from the germline V gene: MNHEY, SVGAGI. At the junction V is shortened by 10 bases and J by 0 bases; bases outside the gene matches: 11. From the cysteine up to the phenylalanine, the CDR3 has a length of 15 residues. Only the CDR3 portion is preserved as DNA: 45 bases, with reading frame beginning at the first base. The chain was built from TRBV6-5 and TRBJ2-5; 7 bases in between match TRBD2. Sequencing used peripheral blood. The receptor comes from a woman of 80 years or more with acute or convalescent COVID-19. CDR3 sequence: CATDRSGEYQETQYF. The base sequence is TGTGCCACCGATCGCAGCGGGGAGTACCAAGAGACCCAGTACTTC.